A single sample is the source of the 14 T cell receptor beta chains below, sequenced in a study of CD8+ T cells in alopecia areata. Treatment defined: oral pan-JAK inhibitor, 5-10 mg twice daily. TCR sequencing used cDNA made by reverse transcription of extracted RNA. The method was immunoSEQ multiplex PCR; TCRdb's version includes in-frame clones alone and lacks a portion of them. This table has around 190,000 clones, roughly three fifths appearing once. The specimen comprised CD4+ T cells sorted from blood, sampled at week 4, from a patient treated with tofacitinib. The receptor set was obtained from a human donor with alopecia areata.

The chain is built from TRBV14 and TRBJ2-1; 12 bases align to TRBD2. The CDR3 runs 19 residues. The V gene's germline CDR1 is SGHDN and CDR2 FVKESK. Trimming at V came to 0 bases and at J to 4 bases, leaving 10 bases not matched to a gene. CDR3 protein: CASSQEQYRTSGAYNEQFF. In nucleotides, the CDR3 is TGTGCCAGCAGCCAAGAACAATATCGGACTAGCGGGGCTTACAATGAGCAGTTCTTC.

V and J are TRBV30 and TRBJ2-5; no clear D gene. V lost 5 bases, J lost 5 bases, and 9 bases lay in between. CDR1 and CDR2 from the germline V gene are GTSNPN and SVGIG (reference sequence). This CDR3 comprises 11 residues. The CDR3 bases are TGTGCCTGGGGTGGCGGTGAGACCCAGTACTTC. The encoded protein is CAWGGGETQYF.

This clone was detected a few times. The V gene is TRBV5-1, the J gene TRBJ2-7, with D possibly matching TRBD1 (5 bases). Germline V gene lookup returns CDR1 SGHRS and CDR2 YFSETQ. This CDR3 contains 15 residues. Trimming removed 2 bases at V and 2 bases at J, with 14 bases between. The CDR3 is CASSLTGITPYEQYF. The CDR3 region has the DNA TGCGCCAGCAGCTTAACAGGAATTACTCCCTACGAGCAGTACTTC.

V is TRBV28 and J is TRBJ2-1, with 10 bases identical to TRBD2. V gave up 5 bases and J gave up 7 bases; unmatched junction bases: 8. Germline V lookup: CDR1 MDHEN, CDR2 SYDVKM. The CDR3 has 15 amino acids. CDR3 nucleotide sequence: TGTGCCAGCAGTAGAAGCGGGAGGGCCCTTAATGAGCAGTTCTTC. It yields the protein CASSRSGRALNEQFF.

This chain links TRBV4-1 with TRBJ1-2; D remains ambiguous. Between the trimmed V and J ends, which lost 1 base and 7 bases, there was a span of 13 bases. Germline V CDR1 and CDR2: MGHRA, YSYEKL. There are 14 residues in the CDR3. Written as DNA, the CDR3 is TGCGCCAGCAGCCAAGTGCAACAACTCGGTGGCTACACCTTC. This sequence encodes CASSQVQQLGGYTF.

V and J are TRBV7-8 and TRBJ2-1, with 10 bases aligning to TRBD2. The germline V gene encodes CDR1 SGHVS and CDR2 FQNEAQ. The CDR3 loop spans 16 amino acids. V gave up 2 bases and J gave up 7 bases; unmatched junction bases: 8. Here the CDR3 DNA reads TGTGCCAGCAGCTTATTTACTAGCGGGATAGGGAATGAGCAGTTCTTC. It is translated as CASSLFTSGIGNEQFF.

This clone appeared once. The genes are TRBV10-3 and TRBJ2-3, with 9 nucleotides matching TRBD2. The J segment lost 4 bases and the V segment lost 10 bases, leaving 9 bases of the junction unmatched. Germline values: CDR1 ENHRY, CDR2 SYGVKD. This CDR3 spans 14 amino acids. CDR3 in amino acids: CATSSGVGPDTQYF. CDR3 sequence (DNA): TGTGCCACCTCTAGCGGGGTAGGTCCAGATACGCAGTATTTT.

The genes are TRBV7-8 and TRBJ2-5, with D unresolved. Per the germline V gene, CDR1 is SGHVS and CDR2 is FQNEAQ. This CDR3 has 15 amino acids. The V and J ends lost 3 bases and 2 bases respectively, with 13 bases between them. Here the CDR3 DNA reads TGTGCCAGCAGCTTCCGCCCAAGCGTACAAGAGACCCAGTACTTC. This gives the protein CASSFRPSVQETQYF.

This chain connects TRBV4-3 to TRBJ2-2; D not certain. This CDR3 is 14 amino acids long. The germline CDR1 and CDR2 sequences are LGHNA and YSLEER. Between the trimmed V and J ends, which lost 3 bases and 5 bases, there was a span of 10 bases. Written as DNA, the CDR3 is TGCGCCAGCAGCCAGGAGATCGGAACCGGGGAGCTGTTTTTT. Residues: CASSQEIGTGELFF.

The rearrangement uses TRBV30 and TRBJ2-7; 9 bases are a match to TRBD2. Per the germline V gene, CDR1 is GTSNPN and CDR2 is SVGIG (reference sequence). This CDR3 is 15 amino acids long. The ends lost 2 bases at V and 5 bases at J; junction bases unmatched: 10. The CDR3 region is CAWSFSGSLVHEQYF. The CDR3 bases are TGTGCCTGGAGTTTTAGCGGGAGTCTGGTCCACGAGCAGTACTTC.

The rearrangement uses TRBV7-2 and TRBJ2-1, with 8 bases identical to TRBD1. This CDR3 region has 17 residues. Germline CDR1 reads SGHTA; CDR2 reads FQGNSA. Trimming removed 8 bases from V and 3 bases from J; junction bases left unmatched: 15. DNA of the CDR3: TGTGCCAGCGGGCGGACAGGGACGCCCTCTGACTACAATGAGCAGTTCTTC. Translating it yields CASGRTGTPSDYNEQFF.

The chain combines TRBV29-1 with TRBJ2-3, with a possible D match to TRBD2 (6 bases). The CDR3 has 13 residues. V was cut by 6 bases and J by 6 bases, with 16 bases left in between. Germline assignment: CDR1 SQVTM and CDR2 ANQGSEA. In nucleotides, the CDR3 is TGCAGCGTGTCCCGGGAGATCAAGGATACGCAGTATTTT. Its translation is CSVSREIKDTQYF.

As to this clone: In the same sample, other DNA sequences code for this CDR3. The V call is TRBV29-1, the J call TRBJ2-1, with D hard to call. V was shortened by 4 bases and J by 5 bases, with 18 bases between the two germline ends. Per the germline V gene, CDR1 is SQVTM and CDR2 is ANQGSEA. This CDR3 is built from 15 residues. The CDR3 spells CSVVPSAGLDNEQFF. In DNA, the CDR3 is TGCAGCGTTGTCCCATCAGCCGGCCTTGACAATGAGCAGTTCTTC.

The genes are TRBV6-1 and TRBJ2-3, with D uncertain. Germline CDR1 MNHNS, CDR2 SASEGT. This CDR3 spans 12 amino acids. V gave up 6 bases and J gave up 2 bases, with 6 bases separating them. CDR3: CASRSATDTQYF. Written as DNA, the CDR3 is TGTGCCAGCAGGTCAGCCACAGATACGCAGTATTTT.